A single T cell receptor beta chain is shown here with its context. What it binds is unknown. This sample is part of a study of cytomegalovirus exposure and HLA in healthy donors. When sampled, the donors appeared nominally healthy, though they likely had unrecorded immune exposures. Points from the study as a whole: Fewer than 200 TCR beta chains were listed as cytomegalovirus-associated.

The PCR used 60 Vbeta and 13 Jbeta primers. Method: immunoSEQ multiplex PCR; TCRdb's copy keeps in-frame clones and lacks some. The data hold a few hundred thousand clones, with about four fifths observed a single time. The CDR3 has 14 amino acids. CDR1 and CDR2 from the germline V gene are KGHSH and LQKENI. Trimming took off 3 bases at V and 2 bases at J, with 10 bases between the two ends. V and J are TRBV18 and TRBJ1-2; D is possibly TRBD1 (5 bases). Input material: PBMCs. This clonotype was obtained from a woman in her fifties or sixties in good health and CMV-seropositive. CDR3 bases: TGTGCCAGCTCACCCGACAGCAGGAACTATGGCTACACCTTC. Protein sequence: CASSPDSRNYGYTF. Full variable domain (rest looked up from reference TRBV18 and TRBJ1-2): NAGVMQNPRHLVRRRGQEARLRCSPMKGHSHVYWYRQLPEEGLKFMVYLQKENIIDESGMPKERFSAEFPKEGPSILRIQQVVRGDSAAYFCASSPDSRNYGYTFGSGTRLTVV.